Detailed here is one T cell receptor (beta chain). These data come from a study of CD8 T cells in Susac syndrome. Germline lookup yields CDR1 MNHEY and CDR2 SVGAGI. V lost 4 bases and J lost 4; bases outside the gene matches: 13. The CDR3 is made up of 16 amino acids. The RNA input was 0.5 to 1 ug, and it was reverse transcribed with random hexamers. The amplification used immunoSEQ multiplex PCR on TCR beta CDR3; it spanned 54 Vbeta and 13 Jbeta. TCRdb passed the immunoSEQ multiplex PCR reads through MiXCR, listing each CDR3 protein once. The sample comprises about 190,000 distinct CDR3 sequences, approximately 95% of which are singletons, and roughly 0.096% rests with the top ten.

The clonotype was recovered from a human donor in good health. Sequenced sample: CD4+ T cells from PBMCs. V and J are TRBV6-5 and TRBJ2-7, with 7 positions matching TRBD1. In nucleotides, the CDR3 is TGTGCCAGCAGTTCGTCCCGGACAGGAAGATTATACGAGCAGTACTTC. This codes for CASSSSRTGRLYEQYF.